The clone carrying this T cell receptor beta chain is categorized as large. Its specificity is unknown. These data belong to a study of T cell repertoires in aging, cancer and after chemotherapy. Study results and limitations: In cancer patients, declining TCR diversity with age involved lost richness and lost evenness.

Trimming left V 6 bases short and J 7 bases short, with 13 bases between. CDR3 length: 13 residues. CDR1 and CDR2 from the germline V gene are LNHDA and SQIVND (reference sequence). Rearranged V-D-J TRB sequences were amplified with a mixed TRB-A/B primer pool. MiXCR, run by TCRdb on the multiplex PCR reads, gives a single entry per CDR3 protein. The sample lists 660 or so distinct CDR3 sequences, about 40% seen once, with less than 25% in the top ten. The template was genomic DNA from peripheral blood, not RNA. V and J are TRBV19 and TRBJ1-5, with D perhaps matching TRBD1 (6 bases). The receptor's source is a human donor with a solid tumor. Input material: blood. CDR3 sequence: CASSLRGQQPQHF. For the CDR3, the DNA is TGTGCCAGTAGCCTCAGGGGACAACAGCCCCAGCATTTT.